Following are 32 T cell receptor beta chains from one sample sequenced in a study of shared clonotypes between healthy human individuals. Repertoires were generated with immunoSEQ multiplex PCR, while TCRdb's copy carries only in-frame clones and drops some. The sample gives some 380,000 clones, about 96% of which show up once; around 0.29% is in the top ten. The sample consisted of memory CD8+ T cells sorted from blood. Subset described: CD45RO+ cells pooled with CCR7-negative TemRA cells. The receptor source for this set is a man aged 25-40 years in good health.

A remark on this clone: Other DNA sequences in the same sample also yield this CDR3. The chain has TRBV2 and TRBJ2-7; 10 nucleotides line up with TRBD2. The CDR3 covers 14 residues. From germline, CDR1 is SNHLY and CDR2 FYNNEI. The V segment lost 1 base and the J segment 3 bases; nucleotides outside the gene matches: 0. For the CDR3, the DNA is TGTGCCAGCAGTGAAGGACTAGCGGGCTACGAGCAGTACTTC. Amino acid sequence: CASSEGLAGYEQYF.

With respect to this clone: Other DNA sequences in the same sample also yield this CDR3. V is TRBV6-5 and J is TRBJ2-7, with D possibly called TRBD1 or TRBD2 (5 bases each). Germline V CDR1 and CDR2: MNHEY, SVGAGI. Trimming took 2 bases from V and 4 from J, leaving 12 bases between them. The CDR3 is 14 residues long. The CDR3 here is CASSYRDRTYEQYF. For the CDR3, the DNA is TGTGCCAGCAGTTACCGGGACCGGACTTACGAGCAGTACTTC.

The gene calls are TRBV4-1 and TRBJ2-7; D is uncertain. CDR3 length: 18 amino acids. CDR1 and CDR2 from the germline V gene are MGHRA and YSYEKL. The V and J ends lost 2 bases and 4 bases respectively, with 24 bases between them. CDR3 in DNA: TGCGCCAGCAGCCAACTTCAACAAAAGTCAGGATCACGGTACGAGCAGTACTTC. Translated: CASSQLQQKSGSRYEQYF.

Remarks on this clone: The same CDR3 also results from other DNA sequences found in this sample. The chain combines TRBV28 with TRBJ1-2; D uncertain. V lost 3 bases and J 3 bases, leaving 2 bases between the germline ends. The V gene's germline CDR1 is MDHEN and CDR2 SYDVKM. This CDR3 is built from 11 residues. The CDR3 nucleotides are TGTGCCAGCAGTTTGGACTATGGCTACACCTTC. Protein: CASSLDYGYTF.

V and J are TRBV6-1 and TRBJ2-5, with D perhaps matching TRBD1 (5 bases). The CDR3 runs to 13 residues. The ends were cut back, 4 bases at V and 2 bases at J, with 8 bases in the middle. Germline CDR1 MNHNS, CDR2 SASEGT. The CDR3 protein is CASSGTGQETQYF. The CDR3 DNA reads TGTGCCAGCAGTGGAACAGGTCAAGAGACCCAGTACTTC.

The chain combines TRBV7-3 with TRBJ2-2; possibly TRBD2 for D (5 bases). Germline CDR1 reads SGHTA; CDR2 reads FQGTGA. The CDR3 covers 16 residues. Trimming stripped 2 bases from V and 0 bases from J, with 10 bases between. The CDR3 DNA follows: TGTGCCAGCAGCTTACGGCCAGCGGCGAACACCGGGGAGCTGTTTTTT. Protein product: CASSLRPAANTGELFF.

The CDR3: CASSQEREALQETQYF. DNA for the CDR3: TGTGCCAGCAGCCAAGAGAGGGAGGCCCTCCAAGAGACCCAGTACTTC. This rearrangement joins TRBV14 to TRBJ2-5; a possible D gene is TRBD2 (6 bases). CDR1 SGHDN and CDR2 FVKESK come from the germline V gene. V was clipped by 0 bases and J by 1 base, with 12 bases between them. The CDR3 has 16 residues. The full variable domain, rest sourced from reference TRBV14 and TRBJ2-5, is EAGVTQFPSHSVIEKGQTVTLRCDPISGHDNLYWYRRVMGKEIKFLLHFVKESKQDESGMPNNRFLAERTGGTYSTLKVQPAELEDSGVYFCASSQEREALQETQYFGPGTRLLVL.

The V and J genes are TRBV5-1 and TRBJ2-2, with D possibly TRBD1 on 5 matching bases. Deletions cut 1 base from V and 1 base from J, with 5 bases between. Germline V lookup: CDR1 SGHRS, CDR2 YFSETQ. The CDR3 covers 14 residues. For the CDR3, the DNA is TGCGCCAGCAGCTTGACAGGGAACACCGGGGAGCTGTTTTTT. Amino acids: CASSLTGNTGELFF.

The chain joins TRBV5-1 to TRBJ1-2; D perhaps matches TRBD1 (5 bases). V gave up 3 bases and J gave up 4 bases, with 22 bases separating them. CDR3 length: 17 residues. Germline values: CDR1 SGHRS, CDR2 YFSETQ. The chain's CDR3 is CASSSRDGLGISYGYTF. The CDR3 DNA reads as TGCGCCAGCAGCTCCCGGGACGGACTTGGAATTAGCTATGGCTACACCTTC.

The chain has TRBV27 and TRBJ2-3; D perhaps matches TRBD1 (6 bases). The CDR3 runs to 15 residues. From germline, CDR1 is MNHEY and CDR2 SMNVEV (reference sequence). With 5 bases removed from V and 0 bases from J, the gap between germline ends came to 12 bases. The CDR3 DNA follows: TGTGCCAGCAGTGTCAGGGGTTCTAGCACAGATACGCAGTATTTT. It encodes CASSVRGSSTDTQYF.

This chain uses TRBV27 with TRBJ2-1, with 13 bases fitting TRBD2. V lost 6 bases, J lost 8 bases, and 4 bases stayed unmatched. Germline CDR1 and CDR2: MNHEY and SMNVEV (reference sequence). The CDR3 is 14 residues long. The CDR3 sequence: CASRRTSGSDEQFF. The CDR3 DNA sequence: TGTGCCAGCAGGCGGACTAGCGGGAGTGATGAGCAGTTCTTC.

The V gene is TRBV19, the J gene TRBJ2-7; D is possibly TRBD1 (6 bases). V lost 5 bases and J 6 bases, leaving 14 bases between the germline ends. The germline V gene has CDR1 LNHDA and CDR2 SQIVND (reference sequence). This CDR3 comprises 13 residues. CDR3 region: CASSPHTGIEQYF. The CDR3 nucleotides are TGTGCCAGTAGTCCCCATACAGGGATCGAGCAGTACTTC.

CDR3 coding DNA: TGTGCTAGTGGTTTGGTACGAAATCAGCCCCAGCATTTT. Translation gives CASGLVRNQPQHF. The rearrangement uses TRBV12-5 and TRBJ1-5, with D unresolved. The germline V gene encodes CDR1 LGHNT and CDR2 FRNRAP. The CDR3 runs to 13 residues. V was trimmed by 0 bases and J by 4 bases, leaving 4 bases between them.

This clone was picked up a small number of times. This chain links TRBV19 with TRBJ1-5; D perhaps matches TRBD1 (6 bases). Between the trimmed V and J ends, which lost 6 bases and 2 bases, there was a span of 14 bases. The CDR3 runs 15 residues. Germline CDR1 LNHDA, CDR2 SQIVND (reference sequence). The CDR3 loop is CASREQGWGNQPQHF. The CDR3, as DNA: TGTGCCAGTAGAGAACAGGGTTGGGGCAATCAGCCCCAGCATTTT.

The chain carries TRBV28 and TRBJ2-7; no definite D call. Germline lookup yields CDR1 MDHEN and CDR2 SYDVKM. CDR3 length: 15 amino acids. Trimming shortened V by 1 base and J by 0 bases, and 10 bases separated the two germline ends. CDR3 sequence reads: CASSLSPLSSYEQYF. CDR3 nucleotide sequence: TGTGCCAGCAGTTTATCGCCTCTGAGCTCCTACGAGCAGTACTTC.

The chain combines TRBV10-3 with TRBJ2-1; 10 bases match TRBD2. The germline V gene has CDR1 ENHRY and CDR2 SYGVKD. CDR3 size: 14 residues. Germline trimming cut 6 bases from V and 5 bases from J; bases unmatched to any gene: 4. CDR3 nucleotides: TGTGCCATCAGGGTACTAGCGGGGAACAATGAGCAGTTCTTC. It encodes CAIRVLAGNNEQFF.

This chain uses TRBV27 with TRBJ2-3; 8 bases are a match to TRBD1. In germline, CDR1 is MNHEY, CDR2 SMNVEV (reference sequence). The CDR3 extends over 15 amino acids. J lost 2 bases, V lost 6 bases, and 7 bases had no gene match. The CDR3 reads CASRRDRSHTDTQYF. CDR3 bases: TGTGCCAGCAGGAGGGACAGGAGCCACACAGATACGCAGTATTTT.

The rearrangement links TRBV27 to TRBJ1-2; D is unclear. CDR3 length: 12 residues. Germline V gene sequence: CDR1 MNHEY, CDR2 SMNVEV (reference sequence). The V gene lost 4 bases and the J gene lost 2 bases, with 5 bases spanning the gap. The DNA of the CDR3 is TGTGCCAGCAGTTCGGGGAACTATGGCTACACCTTC. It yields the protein CASSSGNYGYTF.

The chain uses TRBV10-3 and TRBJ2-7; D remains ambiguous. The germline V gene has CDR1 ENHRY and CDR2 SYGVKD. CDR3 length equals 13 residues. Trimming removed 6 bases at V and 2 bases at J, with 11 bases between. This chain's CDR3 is CAIRPDGAYEQYF. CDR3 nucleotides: TGTGCCATCAGACCGGATGGGGCCTACGAGCAGTACTTC.

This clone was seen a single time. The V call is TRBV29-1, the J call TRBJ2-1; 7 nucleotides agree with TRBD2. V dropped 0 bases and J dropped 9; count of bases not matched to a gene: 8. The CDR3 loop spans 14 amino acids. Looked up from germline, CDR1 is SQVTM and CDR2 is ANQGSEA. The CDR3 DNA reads TGCAGCGTTGAAGATCGACTAGCAATCGGTGAGCAGTTCTTC. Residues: CSVEDRLAIGEQFF.

The CDR3 is CASSWDTDSYEQYF. CDR3 DNA: TGTGCCAGCAGTTGGGACACAGACTCCTACGAGCAGTACTTC. The rearrangement joins TRBV28 to TRBJ2-7, with D maybe TRBD1 (6 bases). Germline V gene lookup returns CDR1 MDHEN and CDR2 SYDVKM. The CDR3 covers 14 residues. V was clipped by 4 bases and J by 0 bases, with 10 bases between them.

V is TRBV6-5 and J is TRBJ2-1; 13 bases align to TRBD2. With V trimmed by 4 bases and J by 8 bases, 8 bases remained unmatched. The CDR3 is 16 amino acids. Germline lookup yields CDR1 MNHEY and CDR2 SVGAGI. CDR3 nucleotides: TGTGCCAGCAGTTCTCCGGGACTAGCGGGACAGTATGAGCAGTTCTTC. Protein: CASSSPGLAGQYEQFF.

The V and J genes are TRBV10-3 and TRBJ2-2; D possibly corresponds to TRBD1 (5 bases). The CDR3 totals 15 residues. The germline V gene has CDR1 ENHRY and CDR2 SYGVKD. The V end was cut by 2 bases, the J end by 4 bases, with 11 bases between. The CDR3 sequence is CAISEGQGITGELFF. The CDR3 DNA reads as TGTGCCATCAGTGAGGGGCAGGGTATCACCGGGGAGCTGTTTTTT.

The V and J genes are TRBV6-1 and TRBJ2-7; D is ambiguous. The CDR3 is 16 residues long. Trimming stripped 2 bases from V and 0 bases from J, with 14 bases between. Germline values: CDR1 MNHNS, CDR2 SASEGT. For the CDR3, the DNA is TGTGCCAGCAGTGAAAGGGCCATGAAAAGCTCCTACGAGCAGTACTTC. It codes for CASSERAMKSSYEQYF.

DNA for the CDR3: TGTGCCAGCAGTTACGGGGGCGTTGGGGCCAACGTCCTGACTTTC. Residues: CASSYGGVGANVLTF. The chain carries TRBV6-6 and TRBJ2-6; D possibly corresponds to TRBD1 (6 bases). The CDR3 has 15 residues. Between the trimmed V and J ends, which lost 2 bases and 3 bases, there was a span of 8 bases. Germline lookup yields CDR1 MNHNY and CDR2 SVGAGI (reference sequence).

The CDR3 loop reads CASSQGLAGPPSYNEQFF. Here the CDR3 DNA reads TGTGCCAGCAGCCAGGGACTAGCGGGGCCGCCCTCCTACAATGAGCAGTTCTTC. This chain connects TRBV11-1 to TRBJ2-1, with TRBD2 identical over 13 bases. This CDR3 is 18 amino acids long. V lost 5 bases, J lost 0 bases, and 7 bases stayed unmatched. CDR1 is SGHAT, CDR2 FQDESV, per germline (reference sequence).

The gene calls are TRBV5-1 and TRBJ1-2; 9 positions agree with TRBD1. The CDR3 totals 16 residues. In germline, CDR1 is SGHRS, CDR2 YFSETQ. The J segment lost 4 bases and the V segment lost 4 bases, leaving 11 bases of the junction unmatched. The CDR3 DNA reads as TGCGCCAGCAGCCCTGCTAACAGGGGGCCTATCTATGGCTACACCTTC. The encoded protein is CASSPANRGPIYGYTF.

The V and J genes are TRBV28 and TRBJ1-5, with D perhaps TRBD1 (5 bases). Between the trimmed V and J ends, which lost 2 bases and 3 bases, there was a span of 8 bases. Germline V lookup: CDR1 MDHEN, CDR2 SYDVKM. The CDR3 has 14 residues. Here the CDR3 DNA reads TGTGCCAGCAGTTTAGGGACGGTCAATCAGCCCCAGCATTTT. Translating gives CASSLGTVNQPQHF.

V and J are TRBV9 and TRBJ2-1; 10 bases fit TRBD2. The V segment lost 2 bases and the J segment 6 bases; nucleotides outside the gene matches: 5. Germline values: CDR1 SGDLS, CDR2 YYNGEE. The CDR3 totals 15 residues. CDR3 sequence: CASSVPSGRSNEQFF. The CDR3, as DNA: TGTGCCAGCAGCGTGCCTAGCGGGAGATCCAATGAGCAGTTCTTC.

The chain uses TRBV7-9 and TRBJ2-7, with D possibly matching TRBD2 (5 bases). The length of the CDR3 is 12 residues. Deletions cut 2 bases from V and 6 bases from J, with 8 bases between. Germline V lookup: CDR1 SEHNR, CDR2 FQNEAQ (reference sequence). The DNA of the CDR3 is TGTGCCAGCAGCTTAACGGGAACCGAGCAGTACTTC. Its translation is CASSLTGTEQYF. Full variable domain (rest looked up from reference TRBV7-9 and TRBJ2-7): DTGVSQNPRHKITKRGQNVTFRCDPISEHNRLYWYRQTLGQGPEFLTYFQNEAQLEKSRLLSDRFSAERPKGSFSTLEIQRTEQGDSAMYLCASSLTGTEQYFGPGTRLTVT.

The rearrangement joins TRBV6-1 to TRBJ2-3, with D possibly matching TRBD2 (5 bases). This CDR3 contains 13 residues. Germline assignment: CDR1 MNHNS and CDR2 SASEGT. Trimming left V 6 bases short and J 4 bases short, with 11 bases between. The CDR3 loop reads CASRPSIADTQYF. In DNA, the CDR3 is TGTGCCAGCAGGCCTAGCATTGCAGATACGCAGTATTTT.

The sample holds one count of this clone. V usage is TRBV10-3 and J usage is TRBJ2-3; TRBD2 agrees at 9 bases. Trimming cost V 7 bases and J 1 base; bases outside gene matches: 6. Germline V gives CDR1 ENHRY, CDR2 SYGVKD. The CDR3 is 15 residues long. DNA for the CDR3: TGTGCCATCAAGGATAGCGGGAGCGGCACAGATACGCAGTATTTT. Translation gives CAIKDSGSGTDTQYF.